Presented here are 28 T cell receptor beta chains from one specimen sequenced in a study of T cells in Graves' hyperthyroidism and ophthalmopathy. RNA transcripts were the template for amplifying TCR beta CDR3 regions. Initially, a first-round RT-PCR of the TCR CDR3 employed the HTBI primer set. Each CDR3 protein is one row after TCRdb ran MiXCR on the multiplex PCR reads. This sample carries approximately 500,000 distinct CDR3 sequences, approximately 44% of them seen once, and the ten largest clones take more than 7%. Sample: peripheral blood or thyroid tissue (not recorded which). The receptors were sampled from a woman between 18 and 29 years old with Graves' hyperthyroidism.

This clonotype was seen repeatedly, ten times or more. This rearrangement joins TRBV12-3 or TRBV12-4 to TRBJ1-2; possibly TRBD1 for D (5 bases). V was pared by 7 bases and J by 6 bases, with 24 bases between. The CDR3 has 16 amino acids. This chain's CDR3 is CASTAWGGRGKNGYTF. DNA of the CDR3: TGTGCCAGCACCGCGTGGGGGGGGAGAGGAAAGAATGGCTACACCTTC.

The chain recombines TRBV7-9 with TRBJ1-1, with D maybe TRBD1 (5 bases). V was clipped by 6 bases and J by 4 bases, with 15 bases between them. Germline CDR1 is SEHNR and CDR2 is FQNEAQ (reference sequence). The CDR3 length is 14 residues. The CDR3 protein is CASSGEVGGTEAFF. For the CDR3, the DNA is TGTGCCAGCAGTGGGGAAGTTGGGGGCACTGAAGCTTTCTTT.

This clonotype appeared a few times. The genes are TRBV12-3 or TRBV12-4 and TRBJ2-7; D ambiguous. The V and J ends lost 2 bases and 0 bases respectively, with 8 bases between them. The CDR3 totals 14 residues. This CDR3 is CASSLMAGSYEQYF. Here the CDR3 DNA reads TGTGCCAGCAGTTTAATGGCAGGCTCCTACGAGCAGTACTTC.

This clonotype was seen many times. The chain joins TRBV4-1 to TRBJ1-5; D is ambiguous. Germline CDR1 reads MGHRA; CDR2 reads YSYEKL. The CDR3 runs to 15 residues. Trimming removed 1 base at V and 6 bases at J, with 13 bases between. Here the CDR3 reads CASSQGGTPSQPQHF. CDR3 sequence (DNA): TGCGCCAGCAGCCAAGGCGGAACGCCCAGTCAGCCCCAGCATTTT.

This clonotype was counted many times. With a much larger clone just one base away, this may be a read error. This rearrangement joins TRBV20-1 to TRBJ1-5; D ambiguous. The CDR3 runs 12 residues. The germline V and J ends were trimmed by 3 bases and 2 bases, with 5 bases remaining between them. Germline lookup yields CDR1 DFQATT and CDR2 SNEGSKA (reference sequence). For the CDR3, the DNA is TGCAGTGCTAGTGCCGGCAATCAGCCCCAGCATTTT. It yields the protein CSASAGNQPQHF.

CDR3 bases: TGCAGCGTAAGCTATAGGGCGAACACCGGGGAGCTGTTTTTT. Translation gives CSVSYRANTGELFF. The chain has TRBV29-1 and TRBJ2-2; D ambiguous. V lost 6 bases, J lost 0 bases, and 11 bases lay in between. The CDR3 spans 14 residues. Germline-derived CDR1 and CDR2 are SQVTM and ANQGSEA.

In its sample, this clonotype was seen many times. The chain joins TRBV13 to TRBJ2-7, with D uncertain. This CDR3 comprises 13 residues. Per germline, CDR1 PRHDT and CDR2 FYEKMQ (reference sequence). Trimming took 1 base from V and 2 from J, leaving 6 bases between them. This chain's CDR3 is CASSLVAPYEQYF. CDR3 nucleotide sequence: TGTGCCAGCAGCTTAGTAGCCCCCTACGAGCAGTACTTC.

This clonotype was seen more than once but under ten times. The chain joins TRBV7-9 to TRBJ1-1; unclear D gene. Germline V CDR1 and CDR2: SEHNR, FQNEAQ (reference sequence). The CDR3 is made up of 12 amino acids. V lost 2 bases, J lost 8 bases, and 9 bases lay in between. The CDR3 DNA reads TGTGCCAGCAGCTTAAGCACCCCCGAAGCTTTCTTT. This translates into CASSLSTPEAFF. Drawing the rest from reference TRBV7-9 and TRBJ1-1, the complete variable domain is DTGVSQNPRHKITKRGQNVTFRCDPISEHNRLYWYRQTLGQGPEFLTYFQNEAQLEKSRLLSDRFSAERPKGSFSTLEIQRTEQGDSAMYLCASSLSTPEAFFGQGTRLTVV.

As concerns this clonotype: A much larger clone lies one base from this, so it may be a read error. The CDR3 DNA is TGTGCCAGCAGCCAGGGGTGGGCCGGAGAGAACATCTTT. It encodes CASSQGWAGENIF. The chain joins TRBV7-9 to TRBJ1-1; TRBD1 might be the D (6 bases). Germline loops: CDR1 SEHNR, CDR2 FQNEAQ (reference sequence). The length of the CDR3 is 13 residues.

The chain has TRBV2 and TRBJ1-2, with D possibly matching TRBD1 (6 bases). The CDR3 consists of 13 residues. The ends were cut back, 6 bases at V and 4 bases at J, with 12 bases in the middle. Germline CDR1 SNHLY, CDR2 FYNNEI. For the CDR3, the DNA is TGTGCCAGCAGACAGGACAGCACCTATGGCTACACCTTC. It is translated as CASRQDSTYGYTF. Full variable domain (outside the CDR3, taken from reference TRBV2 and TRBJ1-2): EPEVTQTPSHQVTQMGQEVILRCVPISNHLYFYWYRQILGQKVEFLVSFYNNEISEKSEIFDDQFSVERPDGSNFTLKIRSTKLEDSAMYFCASRQDSTYGYTFGSGTRLTVV.

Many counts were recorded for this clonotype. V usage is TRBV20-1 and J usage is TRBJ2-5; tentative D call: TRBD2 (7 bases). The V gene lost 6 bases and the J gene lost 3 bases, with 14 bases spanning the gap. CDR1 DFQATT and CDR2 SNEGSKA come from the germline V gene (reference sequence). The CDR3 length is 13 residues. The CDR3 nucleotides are TGCAGTGCCACGGGAGGACAGAAAGAGACCCAGTACTTC. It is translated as CSATGGQKETQYF.

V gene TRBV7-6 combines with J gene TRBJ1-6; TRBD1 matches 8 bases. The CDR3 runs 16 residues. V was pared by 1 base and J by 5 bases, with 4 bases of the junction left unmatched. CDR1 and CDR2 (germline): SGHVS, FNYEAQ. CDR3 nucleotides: TGTGCCAGCAGCTTAGGGTCAGGGGGCAATAATTCACCCCTCCACTTT. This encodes CASSLGSGGNNSPLHF.

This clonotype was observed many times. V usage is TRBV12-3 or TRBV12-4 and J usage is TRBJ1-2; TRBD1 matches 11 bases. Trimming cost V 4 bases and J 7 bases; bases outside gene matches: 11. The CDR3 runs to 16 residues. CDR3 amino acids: CASSSRSDRGLVGYTF. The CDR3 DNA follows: TGTGCCAGCAGTTCTAGATCGGACAGGGGGCTGGTTGGCTACACCTTC.

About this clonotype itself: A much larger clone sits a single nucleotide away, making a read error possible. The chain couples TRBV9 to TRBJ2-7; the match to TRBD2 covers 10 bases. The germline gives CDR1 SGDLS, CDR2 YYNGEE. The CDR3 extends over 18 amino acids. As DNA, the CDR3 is TGTGCCAGCAGCCAAGAGAGGACGACTAGCGGGCTCTCCGACGAGCAGTACTTC. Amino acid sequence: CASSQERTTSGLSDEQYF.

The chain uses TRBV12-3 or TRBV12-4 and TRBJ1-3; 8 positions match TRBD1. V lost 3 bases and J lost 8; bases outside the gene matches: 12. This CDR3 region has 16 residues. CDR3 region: CASSFKGQAYGYTIYF. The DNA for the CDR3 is TGTGCCAGCAGTTTTAAGGGACAGGCCTATGGCTACACCATATATTTT.

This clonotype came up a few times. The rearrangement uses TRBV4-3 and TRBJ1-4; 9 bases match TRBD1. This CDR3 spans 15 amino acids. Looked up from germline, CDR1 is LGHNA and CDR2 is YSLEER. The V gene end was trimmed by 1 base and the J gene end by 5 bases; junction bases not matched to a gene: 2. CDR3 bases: TGCGCCAGCAGCCAAGGGACAGGGGAGAATGAAAAACTGTTTTTT. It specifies CASSQGTGENEKLFF.

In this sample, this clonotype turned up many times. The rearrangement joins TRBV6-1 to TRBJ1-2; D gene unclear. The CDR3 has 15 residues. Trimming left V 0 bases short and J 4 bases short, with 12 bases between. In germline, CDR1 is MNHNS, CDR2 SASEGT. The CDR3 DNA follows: TGTGCCAGCAGTGAAGCGGTAGGGCGCGGCTATGGCTACACCTTC. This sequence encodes CASSEAVGRGYGYTF.

The CDR3 DNA reads TGTGCCAGCAGCCCCTGGGCTATCCAAGAGACCCAGTACTTC. It translates to CASSPWAIQETQYF. This chain links TRBV7-8 with TRBJ2-5, with D unclear. This CDR3 has 14 residues. The germline CDR1 and CDR2 sequences are SGHVS and FQNEAQ. V was cut by 5 bases and J by 1 base, with 11 bases left in between.

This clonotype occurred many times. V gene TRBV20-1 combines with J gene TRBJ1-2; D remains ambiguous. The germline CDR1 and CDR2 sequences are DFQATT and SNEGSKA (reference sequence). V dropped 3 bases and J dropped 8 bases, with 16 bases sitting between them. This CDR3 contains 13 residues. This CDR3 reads CSASMAQRNGYTF. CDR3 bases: TGCAGTGCTAGTATGGCACAGCGGAACGGCTACACCTTC.

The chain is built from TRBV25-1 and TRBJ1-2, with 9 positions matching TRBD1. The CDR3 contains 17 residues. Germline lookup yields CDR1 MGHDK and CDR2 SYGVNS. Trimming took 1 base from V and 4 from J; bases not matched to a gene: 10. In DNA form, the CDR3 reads TGTGCCAGCAGTGAATCCCTCCACACAGGGGGCAGCTATGGCTACACCTTC. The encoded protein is CASSESLHTGGSYGYTF.

The CDR3 DNA is TGTGCCACCAGTGATTACGGCTATAGCTCCTACAATGAGCAGTTCTTC. Translating it yields CATSDYGYSSYNEQFF. J is TRBJ2-1 and V is TRBV24-1; D gene uncertain. Trimming pared 2 bases from V and 0 bases from J, leaving 10 bases between. Germline lookup yields CDR1 KGHDR and CDR2 SFDVKD. CDR3 size: 16 residues.

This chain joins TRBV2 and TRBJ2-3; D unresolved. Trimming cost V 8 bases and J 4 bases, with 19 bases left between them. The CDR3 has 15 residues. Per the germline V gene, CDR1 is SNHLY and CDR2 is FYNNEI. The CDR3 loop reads CASRIGLGASDTQYF. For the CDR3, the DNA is TGTGCCAGCCGAATCGGCTTGGGCGCCTCAGATACGCAGTATTTT.

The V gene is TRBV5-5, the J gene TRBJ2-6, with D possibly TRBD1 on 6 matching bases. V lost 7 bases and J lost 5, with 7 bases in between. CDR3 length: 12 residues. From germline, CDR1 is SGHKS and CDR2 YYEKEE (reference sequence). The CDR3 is CASWDRANVLTF. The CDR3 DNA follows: TGTGCCAGCTGGGACAGGGCCAACGTCCTGACTTTC.

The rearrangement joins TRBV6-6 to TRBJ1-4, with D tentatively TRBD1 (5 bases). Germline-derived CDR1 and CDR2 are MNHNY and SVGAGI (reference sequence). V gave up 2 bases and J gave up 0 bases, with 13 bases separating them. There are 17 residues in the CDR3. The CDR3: CASSYGGKDATNEKLFF. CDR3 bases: TGTGCCAGCAGTTACGGGGGGAAGGATGCAACTAATGAAAAACTGTTTTTT.

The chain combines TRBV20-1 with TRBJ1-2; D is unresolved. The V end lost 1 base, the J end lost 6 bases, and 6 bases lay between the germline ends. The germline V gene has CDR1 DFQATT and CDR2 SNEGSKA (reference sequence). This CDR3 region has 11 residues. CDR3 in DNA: TGCAGTGCTAGAGGGGAGAATGGCTACACCTTC. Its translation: CSARGENGYTF.

CDR3: CSANDRGGKLFF. CDR3 sequence (DNA): TGCAGTGCTAATGACAGGGGAGGGAAACTGTTTTTT. The chain recombines TRBV20-1 with TRBJ1-4; 8 bases are shared with TRBD1. The J segment lost 11 bases and the V segment lost 4 bases, leaving 6 bases of the junction unmatched. The germline CDR1 and CDR2 sequences are DFQATT and SNEGSKA (reference sequence). The CDR3 runs 12 residues.

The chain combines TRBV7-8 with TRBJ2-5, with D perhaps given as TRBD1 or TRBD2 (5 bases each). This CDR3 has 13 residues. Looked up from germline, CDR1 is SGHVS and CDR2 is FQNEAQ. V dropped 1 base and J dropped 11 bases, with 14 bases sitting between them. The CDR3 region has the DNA TGTGCCAGCAGCTTAGGTGGTGGCGAGGGGCAGTACTTC. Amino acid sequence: CASSLGGGEGQYF.

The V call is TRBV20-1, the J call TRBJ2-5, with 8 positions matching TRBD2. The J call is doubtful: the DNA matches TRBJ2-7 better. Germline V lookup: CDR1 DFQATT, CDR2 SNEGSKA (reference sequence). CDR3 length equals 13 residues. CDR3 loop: CSARNPGGYEQYF. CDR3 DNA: TGCAGTGCTAGAAATCCGGGAGGGTACGAGCAGTACTTC.